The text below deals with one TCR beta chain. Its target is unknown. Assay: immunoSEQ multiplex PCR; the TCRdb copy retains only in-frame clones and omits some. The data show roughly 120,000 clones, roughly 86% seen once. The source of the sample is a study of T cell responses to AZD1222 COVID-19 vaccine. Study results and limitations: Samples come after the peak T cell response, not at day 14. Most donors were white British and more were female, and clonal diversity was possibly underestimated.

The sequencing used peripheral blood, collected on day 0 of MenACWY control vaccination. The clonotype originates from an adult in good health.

The CDR3 sequence: CASSAGTPGDTEAFF. The CDR3 coding sequence is TGTGCCAGCAGCGCAGGGACCCCCGGGGACACTGAAGCTTTCTTT. The rearrangement links TRBV9 to TRBJ1-1, with D tentatively TRBD1 (5 bases). The CDR3 consists of 15 residues. Germline V gene data show CDR1 as SGDLS and CDR2 as YYNGEE. The V and J ends lost 3 bases and 3 bases respectively, with 15 bases between them.